This is a list of T cell receptor beta chains from one sample in a study of T cell repertoires in cytomegalovirus infection. No antigen has been identified for these receptors. MiXCR was run by TCRdb on the reads, yielding one entry per CDR3 protein. The sample consists of approximately 70,000 distinct CDR3 sequences, 20% to 25% of them appearing once. This specimen consisted of CD8+ T cells from cultured PBMCs, obtained from culture after CMV antigen stimulation. The receptor set was obtained from a human donor in good health (CMV status not recorded). Some clones in this sample may be carry-over from other donors' samples. Both conserved end residues are part of each CDR3. D genes are given only for firm matches. The size of a clone is reported for some rows only, either as once, few or many, or as a class for expanded clones.

14	TRBV7-8	TRBD2	TRBJ2-1	few	TGTGCCAGCAGCCTATGGACTAGCGGAGATGAGCAGTTCTTC	CASSLWTSGDEQFF
16	TRBV6-6	TRBD1	TRBJ1-5	few	TGTGCCAGCAGCCCTGAGAGGGACAGGGGTTATCAGCCCCAGCATTTT	CASSPERDRGYQPQHF
14	TRBV6-4	NA	TRBJ2-3	few	TGTGCCAGCAGTGCCTATTCAGGCACAGATACGCAGTATTTT	CASSAYSGTDTQYF
14	TRBV6-5	NA	TRBJ1-5	few	TGTGCCAGCAGCGCGGCACTTTATGGTCGGCCCCAGCATTTT	CASSAALYGRPQHF
15	TRBV6-5	TRBD2	TRBJ2-5	few	TGTGCCAGCAGAACACCCCGGGGGGGCCGGGAGACCCAGTACTTC	CASRTPRGGRETQYF
12	TRBV6-2/TRBV6-3	NA	TRBJ1-1	many	TGTGCCAGCAGTTACGGGGGCACTGAAGCTTTCTTT	CASSYGGTEAFF
14	TRBV5-6	TRBD2	TRBJ2-7	NA	TGTGCCAGCAGGCCCTGGGGGGGTCCCTACGAGCAGTACTTC	CASRPWGGPYEQYF
16	TRBV28	NA	TRBJ1-2	NA	TGTGCCAGCAGCTCCCTGGTCCCCGCCAGGCCCTATGGCTACACCTTC	CASSSLVPARPYGYTF
15	TRBV10-3	NA	TRBJ1-5	few	TGTGCCATCAGTGAGGAGTGGCGTAGCAATCAGCCCCAGCATTTT	CAISEEWRSNQPQHF
14	TRBV4-1	NA	TRBJ1-2	NA	TGCGCCAGCAGCCACGGGACGGACAACTATGGCTACACCTTC	CASSHGTDNYGYTF
20	TRBV12-3/TRBV12-4	TRBD1	TRBJ1-3	NA	TGTGCCAGCACCCAGACGATCGGACAGGGGGTTCGCTACTCTGGAAACACCATATATTTT	CASTQTIGQGVRYSGNTIYF
15	TRBV4-1	NA	TRBJ1-2	medium-sized	TGCGCCAGCAGCCAAGATTCAGGACAATACTATGGCTACACCTTC	CASSQDSGQYYGYTF
15	TRBV7-8	TRBD1	TRBJ2-7	few	TGTGCCAGCAGCTACCGACAGGGATCCCCCTACGAGCAGTACTTC	CASSYRQGSPYEQYF
14	TRBV7-9	NA	TRBJ2-2	few	TGTGCCAGCACCTACCAATTGGGTGTCGGGGAGCTGTTTTTT	CASTYQLGVGELFF
13	TRBV9	NA	TRBJ1-1	few	TGTGCCAGCAGCGTAGGACAGTACACTGAAGCTTTCTTT	CASSVGQYTEAFF
15	TRBV6-5	TRBD2	TRBJ2-4	NA	TGTGCCAGCAGCCCGACTAGCGGGGGGGCGGACATTCAGTACTTC	CASSPTSGGADIQYF
14	TRBV9	NA	TRBJ2-7	few	TGTGCCAGCAGCCCAGAGCTATCTTACTACGAGCAGTACTTC	CASSPELSYYEQYF
12	TRBV7-2	NA	TRBJ1-2	NA	TGTGCCAGCAGCTACGGATCCCATGGCTACACCTTC	CASSYGSHGYTF
15	TRBV4-1	TRBD1	TRBJ2-7	NA	TGCGCCAGCAGCCTGTCCGGGACAGGGTTCTACGAGCAGTACTTC	CASSLSGTGFYEQYF
13	TRBV6-2/TRBV6-3	NA	TRBJ2-7	once	TGTGCCAGCACCTACAGCGTCTCCTACGAGCAGTACTTC	CASTYSVSYEQYF
17	TRBV11-1	TRBD1	TRBJ1-1	medium-sized	TGTGCCAGCAGCTTAGACGGGACAGGGTCCGTGAACACTGAAGCTTTCTTT	CASSLDGTGSVNTEAFF
18	TRBV7-8	TRBD1	TRBJ1-6	few	TGTGCCAGCAGCCCAACTGCCCCGGGACAGGGGGTTGATTCACCCCTCCACTTT	CASSPTAPGQGVDSPLHF
13	TRBV27	NA	TRBJ1-5	few	TGTGCCAGCAGTTATAGCTCAAATCAGCCCCAGCATTTT	CASSYSSNQPQHF
13	TRBV24-1	TRBD2	TRBJ2-7	NA	TGTGCCACTTTCAAGAGAGGGAGGGACGAGCAGTACTTC	CATFKRGRDEQYF
15	TRBV6-2/TRBV6-3	TRBD1	TRBJ2-7	few	TGTGCCAGCAGTTACCCTACGGACAGGGACCACGAGCAGTACTTC	CASSYPTDRDHEQYF
14	TRBV7-8	NA	TRBJ1-4	few	TGTGCCAGCAGCCTCATTGGGGCTAATGAAAAACTGTTTTTT	CASSLIGANEKLFF
12	TRBV4-1	NA	TRBJ1-2	few	TGTGCCAGCAGCCACGAGTGGGATGGCTACACCTTC	CASSHEWDGYTF
17	TRBV28	NA	TRBJ1-1	NA	TGTGCCAGCAGTTTAAGATCTGGAGGGCAGTTGAACACTGAAGCTTTCTTT	CASSLRSGGQLNTEAFF
14	TRBV12-3/TRBV12-4	NA	TRBJ1-2	few	TGTGCCAGCAGTTTGGGCAGCGCTAACTATGGCTACACCTTC	CASSLGSANYGYTF
15	TRBV20-1	NA	TRBJ1-2	NA	TGCAGTGCAGACAGAAGGCTCGAGGCTAACTATGGCTACACCTTC	CSADRRLEANYGYTF
14	TRBV4-1	TRBD1	TRBJ1-1	few	TGCGCCAGCAGCACCGGGACAGCCTACACTGAAGCTTTCTTT	CASSTGTAYTEAFF
12	TRBV7-2	NA	TRBJ1-1	NA	TGTGCCAGCAGCCGGACAGAGGGCGAAGCTTTCTTT	CASSRTEGEAFF
14	TRBV4-3	NA	TRBJ1-1	few	TGCGCCAGCAGCCAAGATCCGGGGTTGTCTGAAGCTTTCTTT	CASSQDPGLSEAFF
18	TRBV6-1	TRBD1	TRBJ2-3	many	TGTGCCAGCAGTCCAGACAGGGAAGTTAGGGGAAGCACAGATACGCAGTATTTT	CASSPDREVRGSTDTQYF
14	TRBV7-2	NA	TRBJ1-1	NA	TGTGCCAGCAGCTTAGTTCCAGGGAACACTGAAGCTTTCTTT	CASSLVPGNTEAFF
14	TRBV6-1	TRBD2	TRBJ2-1	NA	TGTGCCAGCAGGGGACTAGCGGGGGGAAACGAGCAGTTCTTC	CASRGLAGGNEQFF
16	TRBV7-8	NA	TRBJ2-1	NA	TGTGCCAGCAACAAAGTGACAGCTAACTACTACAATGAGCAGTTCTTC	CASNKVTANYYNEQFF
16	TRBV6-5	TRBD2	TRBJ2-7	NA	TGTGCCAGCAGTTACTCTCTAGCGGGGCCTCCCTACGAGCAGTACTTC	CASSYSLAGPPYEQYF
15	TRBV27	NA	TRBJ1-6	NA	TGTGCCAGCAGTTTATCGACGTGGGCAGCATCACCCCTCCACTTT	CASSLSTWAASPLHF
15	TRBV7-2	NA	TRBJ1-1	few	TGTGCCAGCAGCTCGCTCGGGACCCTGAACACTGAAGCTTTCTTT	CASSSLGTLNTEAFF
12	TRBV9	NA	TRBJ1-2	NA	TGTGCCAGCAGCGACAGGGTCTATGGCTACACCTTC	CASSDRVYGYTF
16	TRBV28	TRBD2	TRBJ2-3	few	TGTGCCAGCAGTTTGGGGACTAGCGAGAGGACAGATACGCAGTATTTT	CASSLGTSERTDTQYF
16	TRBV4-1	NA	TRBJ1-2	NA	TGCGCCAGCAGCCAAGACTCACTGGAGGGACAACCCTTATTTGTCTTC	CASSQDSLEGQPLFVF
15	TRBV7-6	TRBD2	TRBJ2-1	NA	TGTGCCAGCAGCTTACGGGGGGGGACTTTAGATGAGCAGTTCTTC	CASSLRGGTLDEQFF
11	TRBV19	NA	TRBJ1-2	many	TGTGCCAGTAGTCTCGGCGGCGGCTACACCTTC	CASSLGGGYTF
15	TRBV7-9	NA	TRBJ1-1	few	TGTGCCAGCAGCTTAGCGATCCCAGGATCCACTGAAGCTTTCTTT	CASSLAIPGSTEAFF
16	TRBV12-3/TRBV12-4	NA	TRBJ1-5	few	TGTGCCAGCAGTCTCCCCTGGACAGAGGTGGGTCAGCCCCAGCATTTT	CASSLPWTEVGQPQHF
16	TRBV7-2	TRBD1	TRBJ1-6	many	TGTGCCAGCAGCTTAGCCGGGACAGGGTACAATTCACCCCTCCACTTT	CASSLAGTGYNSPLHF
12	TRBV9	TRBD1	TRBJ1-1	NA	TGTGCCAGCAGGGATCGGACAGGAGAAGCTTTCTTT	CASRDRTGEAFF